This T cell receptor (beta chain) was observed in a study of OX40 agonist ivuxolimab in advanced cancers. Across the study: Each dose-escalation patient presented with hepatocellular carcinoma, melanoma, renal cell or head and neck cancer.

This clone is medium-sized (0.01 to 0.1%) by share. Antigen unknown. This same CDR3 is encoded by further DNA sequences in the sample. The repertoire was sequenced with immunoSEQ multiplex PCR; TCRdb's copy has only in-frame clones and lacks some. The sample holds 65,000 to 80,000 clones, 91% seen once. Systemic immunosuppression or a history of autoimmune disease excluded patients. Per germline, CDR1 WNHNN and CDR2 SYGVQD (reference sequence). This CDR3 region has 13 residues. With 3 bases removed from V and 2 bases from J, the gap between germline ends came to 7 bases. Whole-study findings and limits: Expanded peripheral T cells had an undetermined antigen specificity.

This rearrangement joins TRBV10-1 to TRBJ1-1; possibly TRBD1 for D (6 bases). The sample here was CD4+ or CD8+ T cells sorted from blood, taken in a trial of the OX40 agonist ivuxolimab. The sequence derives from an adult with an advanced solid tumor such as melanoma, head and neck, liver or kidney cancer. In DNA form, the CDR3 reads TGCGCCAGCAGTGAACAGGGCAACACTGAAGCTTTCTTT. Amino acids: CASSEQGNTEAFF.